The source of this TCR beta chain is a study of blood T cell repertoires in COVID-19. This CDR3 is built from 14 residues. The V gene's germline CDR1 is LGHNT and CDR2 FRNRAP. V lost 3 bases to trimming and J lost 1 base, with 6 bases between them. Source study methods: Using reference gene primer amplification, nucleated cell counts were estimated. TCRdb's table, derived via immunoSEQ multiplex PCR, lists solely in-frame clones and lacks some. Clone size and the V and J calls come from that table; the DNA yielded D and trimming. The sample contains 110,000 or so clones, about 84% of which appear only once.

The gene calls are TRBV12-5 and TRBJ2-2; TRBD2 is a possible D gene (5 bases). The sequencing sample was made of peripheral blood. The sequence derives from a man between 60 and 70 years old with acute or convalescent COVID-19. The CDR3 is CASGFGGNTGELFF. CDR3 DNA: TGTGCTAGTGGTTTTGGAGGGAACACCGGGGAGCTGTTTTTT.